Each of the 27 T cell receptor beta chains below was sequenced from the same sample in a study of PD-1 blockade in classical Hodgkin lymphoma (dated by TCRdb to the early 2020s). Library preparation was by the immunoSEQ multiplex PCR assay. The clones in this table, taken by TCRdb from immuneACCESS, are in-frame only. Not every clone is retained; where verified, under half of the shortfall comes from an unresolved V gene, and the cause of the rest is unknown. The sample yields fewer than 35,000 clones; 80% to 95% were counted once. The biggest ten clones account for approximately 0.3% of the sample. The sample's time point label, decoded: cycle 4 day 1 (C4D1), after more than 5 weeks of nivolumab. Every trial patient had relapsed following autologous stem cell transplantation, and prior brentuximab vedotin exposure was what differed among cohorts A, B and C. Using a Miltenyi CD4+ T cell isolation kit, CD4+ T cells were purified from thawed PBMCs through magnetic negative selection.

Sequenced here: CD4+ T cells from blood, sampled before the fourth cycle of nivolumab. These receptors originate from a human donor with classical Hodgkin lymphoma.

This clone was seen just once. The genes are TRBV28 and TRBJ2-7, with 9 bases fitting TRBD1. This CDR3 comprises 14 residues. With V trimmed by 6 bases and J by 4 bases, 7 bases remained unmatched. Germline V gene lookup returns CDR1 MDHEN and CDR2 SYDVKM. The CDR3 loop is CASSSGTGPYEQYF. The CDR3 bases are TGTGCCAGCAGCTCCGGGACAGGGCCATACGAGCAGTACTTC.

This clone was detected only once. The chain couples TRBV5-8 to TRBJ2-3; D remains unclear. The V gene lost 0 bases and the J gene lost 0 bases, with 11 bases spanning the gap. The germline CDR1 and CDR2 sequences are SGHTS and YDEGEE. The CDR3 extends over 16 amino acids. DNA of the CDR3: TGTGCCAGCAGCTTGGGAAGATACGAGAGCACAGATACGCAGTATTTT. Amino acid sequence: CASSLGRYESTDTQYF. The full variable domain, rest sourced from reference TRBV5-8 and TRBJ2-3, is EAGVTQSPTHLIKTRGQQATLRCSPISGHTSVYWYQQALGLGLQFLLWYDEGEERNRGNFPPRFSGRQFPNYSSELNVNALELEDSALYLCASSLGRYESTDTQYFGPGTRLTVL.

This clone is a singleton in its sample. This chain joins TRBV28 and TRBJ1-2; unclear D gene. Trimming took 10 bases from V and 0 from J, leaving 12 bases between them. Germline V CDR1 and CDR2: MDHEN, SYDVKM. This CDR3 is 13 amino acids long. The CDR3 nucleotides are TGTGCCACCTCTAACTCCCCTAACTATGGCTACACCTTC. Protein sequence: CATSNSPNYGYTF.

J is TRBJ2-7 and V is TRBV15; 9 positions match TRBD2. The CDR3 covers 17 residues. The V and J ends lost 3 bases and 3 bases, in that order; junction bases with no gene match: 12. Germline V gene data show CDR1 as LNHNV and CDR2 as YYDKDF (reference sequence). CDR3 region: CATSSLWLSGRGYEQYF. CDR3 sequence (DNA): TGTGCCACCAGCAGCCTCTGGCTTAGCGGGAGAGGCTACGAGCAGTACTTC.

Only a few counts were recorded for this clone. The rearrangement joins TRBV7-9 to TRBJ1-5, with 10 bases matching TRBD1. Germline assignment: CDR1 SEHNR and CDR2 FQNEAQ (reference sequence). This CDR3 region has 16 residues. J lost 3 bases, V lost 2 bases, and 4 bases had no gene match. CDR3 residues: CASSLWDRGYNQPQHF. The CDR3 DNA is TGTGCCAGCAGCTTATGGGACAGGGGATACAATCAGCCCCAGCATTTT.

The V and J genes are TRBV7-2 and TRBJ1-1; D not resolved. This CDR3 region has 13 residues. The V gene lost 2 bases and the J gene lost 1 base, with 5 bases spanning the gap. Germline lookup yields CDR1 SGHTA and CDR2 FQGNSA. The CDR3 region has the DNA TGTGCCAGCAGCTTATTGTGGAACACTGAAGCTTTCTTT. Translation gives CASSLLWNTEAFF.

The V call is TRBV19, the J call TRBJ2-1; unclear D gene. The CDR3 length is 14 residues. In germline, CDR1 is LNHDA, CDR2 SQIVND (reference sequence). V lost 5 bases and J 3 bases, leaving 11 bases between the germline ends. The CDR3 DNA sequence: TGTGCCAGTAGTCCCCCCCCAAACTACAATGAGCAGTTCTTC. This codes for CASSPPPNYNEQFF.

The chain joins TRBV5-1 to TRBJ2-3, with D perhaps matching TRBD2 (5 bases). Trimming removed 0 bases from V and 1 base from J, with 9 bases in between. The CDR3 length is 15 residues. Germline CDR1 SGHRS, CDR2 YFSETQ. The CDR3 sequence: CASSLAGSGTDTQYF. The DNA of the CDR3 is TGCGCCAGCAGCTTGGCGGGGTCGGGCACAGATACGCAGTATTTT. The full variable domain, its missing parts supplied by reference TRBV5-1 and TRBJ2-3, is KAGVTQTPRYLIKTRGQQVTLSCSPISGHRSVSWYQQTPGQGLQFLFEYFSETQRNKGNFPGRFSGRQFSNSRSEMNVSTLELGDSALYLCASSLAGSGTDTQYFGPGTRLTVL.

The chain recombines TRBV6-5 with TRBJ1-2; D unclear. Between the trimmed V and J ends, which lost 5 bases and 8 bases, there was a span of 6 bases. CDR1 and CDR2 (germline): MNHEY, SVGAGI. This CDR3 is 10 amino acids long. The CDR3 spells CASSISGYTF. CDR3 DNA sequence: TGTGCCAGCAGTATCTCCGGCTACACCTTC.

The chain employs TRBV2 and TRBJ1-1; D is unresolved. V dropped 11 bases and J dropped 4 bases, with 17 bases sitting between them. CDR3 size: 13 residues. The germline CDR1 and CDR2 sequences are SNHLY and FYNNEI. In nucleotides, the CDR3 is TGTGCCCTTGCCCCAAACAGAGCCACTGAAGCTTTCTTT. It codes for CALAPNRATEAFF.

This clone was found once. This chain joins TRBV9 and TRBJ2-5; D gene ambiguous. V dropped 0 bases and J dropped 1 base, with 13 bases sitting between them. The CDR3 is made up of 16 amino acids. Germline V gene lookup returns CDR1 SGDLS and CDR2 YYNGEE. This CDR3 is CASSVAVRTTQETQYF. CDR3 nucleotide sequence: TGTGCCAGCAGCGTAGCTGTCAGGACGACCCAAGAGACCCAGTACTTC.

The chain combines TRBV28 with TRBJ1-5, with 7 bases matching TRBD1. CDR1 MDHEN and CDR2 SYDVKM come from the germline V gene. The CDR3 runs 16 residues. Unmatched junction bases numbered 10, after V lost 5 bases and J lost 3 bases. CDR3: CASSPTRGQFNQPQHF. The CDR3 DNA reads as TGTGCCAGCAGTCCGACTCGGGGACAGTTCAATCAGCCCCAGCATTTT.

The V and J genes are TRBV6-1 and TRBJ2-1; D is undetermined. The length of the CDR3 is 13 residues. Germline CDR1 and CDR2: MNHNS and SASEGT. Trimming took off 1 base at V and 9 bases at J, with 10 bases between the two ends. The CDR3 protein is CASSEVGAGEQFF. DNA for the CDR3: TGTGCCAGCAGTGAAGTTGGAGCCGGTGAGCAGTTCTTC.

The rearrangement uses TRBV28 and TRBJ2-3; 7 positions agree with TRBD2. V shed 2 bases and J 3 bases; nucleotides not matched to a gene: 2. The CDR3 spans 14 residues. From germline, CDR1 is MDHEN and CDR2 SYDVKM. CDR3 protein: CASSLREGTDTQYF. The CDR3, as DNA: TGTGCCAGCAGTTTAAGGGAGGGAACAGATACGCAGTATTTT.

The chain links TRBV19 to TRBJ1-5, with 9 bases fitting TRBD1. The V and J ends lost 6 bases and 0 bases, in that order; junction bases with no gene match: 6. Germline CDR1 reads LNHDA; CDR2 reads SQIVND (reference sequence). The CDR3 runs to 16 residues. The DNA of the CDR3 is TGTGCCAGTAGCAGGACAGGGGCCTATAGCAATCAGCCCCAGCATTTT. This gives the protein CASSRTGAYSNQPQHF.

The rearrangement links TRBV27 to TRBJ1-1, with D perhaps matching TRBD1 (5 bases). Germline CDR1 is MNHEY and CDR2 is SMNVEV (reference sequence). V lost 2 bases, J lost 1 base, and 17 bases lay in between. The CDR3 sequence is 17 residues long. In nucleotides, the CDR3 is TGTGCCAGCAGTTTAAGAGGGGCCCTTAACACGAACACTGAAGCTTTCTTT. This codes for CASSLRGALNTNTEAFF.

The rearrangement uses TRBV6-5 and TRBJ1-5; D not resolved. Deletions cut 6 bases from V and 3 bases from J, with 15 bases between. Germline CDR1 and CDR2: MNHEY and SVGAGI. The CDR3 is 15 amino acids. The CDR3 coding sequence is TGTGCCAGCAGCAATGGAGGGCAACCCAATCAGCCCCAGCATTTT. This encodes CASSNGGQPNQPQHF.

This chain connects TRBV7-9 to TRBJ2-1; no reliable D call. This CDR3 comprises 13 residues. Trimming cost V 10 bases and J 7 bases, with 17 bases left between them. Germline V gene data show CDR1 as SEHNR and CDR2 as FQNEAQ (reference sequence). The CDR3 region has the DNA TGTGCCATTCCGGCCCCGAAAGGGAATGAGCAGTTCTTC. It translates to CAIPAPKGNEQFF.

Here the CDR3 DNA reads TGTGCCAGCAGCCAAGATCGGACAGGACCCTACGGCTACACCTTC. This encodes CASSQDRTGPYGYTF. The chain couples TRBV4-2 to TRBJ1-2, with 7 bases identical to TRBD1. The germline V gene has CDR1 LGHNA and CDR2 YNFKEQ. This CDR3 spans 15 amino acids. Trimming removed 0 bases from V and 8 bases from J; junction bases left unmatched: 9.

Written as DNA, the CDR3 is TGCGCCAGCAGCTTGGGGCCCCCAGGGGGCCATGGAACTAATGAAAAACTGTTTTTT. Its translation: CASSLGPPGGHGTNEKLFF. J is TRBJ1-4 and V is TRBV5-1, with 8 nucleotides matching TRBD1. V was clipped by 0 bases and J by 1 base; unmatched bases: 11. Germline loops: CDR1 SGHRS, CDR2 YFSETQ. The CDR3 spans 19 residues.

The gene calls are TRBV5-1 and TRBJ1-1, with D uncertain. The V and J ends lost 3 bases and 0 bases respectively, with 15 bases between them. The CDR3 is made up of 16 amino acids. In germline, CDR1 is SGHRS, CDR2 YFSETQ. CDR3 sequence (DNA): TGCGCCAGCAGCTGGAGAAAGACCGGTATGAACACTGAAGCTTTCTTT. It translates to CASSWRKTGMNTEAFF.

This clone was counted between two and nine times. The rearrangement uses TRBV2 and TRBJ1-3, with D hard to call. The CDR3 is 12 residues long. With 6 bases removed from V and 6 bases from J, the gap between germline ends came to 9 bases. The V gene's germline CDR1 is SNHLY and CDR2 FYNNEI. CDR3 sequence (DNA): TGTGCCAGCAGGCGCCAGGAAAACACCATATATTTT. Protein sequence: CASRRQENTIYF.

This clone was observed once. The J gene is TRBJ2-4, the V gene TRBV18, with 7 bases that match TRBD1. The ends lost 6 bases at V and 4 bases at J; junction bases unmatched: 9. Germline V gene lookup returns CDR1 KGHSH and CDR2 LQKENI. The CDR3 contains 15 residues. As DNA, the CDR3 is TGTGCCAGCTCGCCCTCGGGACAGCAGAAAAACATTCAGTACTTC. Protein sequence: CASSPSGQQKNIQYF.

The chain recombines TRBV2 with TRBJ1-2; 11 nucleotides agree with TRBD1. This CDR3 is built from 15 residues. CDR1 SNHLY and CDR2 FYNNEI come from the germline V gene. Trimming removed 6 bases from V and 3 bases from J; junction bases left unmatched: 6. CDR3 amino acids: CASRDRTGGDYGYTF. CDR3 coding DNA: TGTGCCAGCAGAGACAGGACAGGGGGCGACTATGGCTACACCTTC. The variable domain in full, completed from reference TRBV2 and TRBJ1-2, reads EPEVTQTPSHQVTQMGQEVILRCVPISNHLYFYWYRQILGQKVEFLVSFYNNEISEKSEIFDDQFSVERPDGSNFTLKIRSTKLEDSAMYFCASRDRTGGDYGYTFGSGTRLTVV.

The rearrangement uses TRBV19 and TRBJ2-1, with 12 bases lining up with TRBD2. CDR1 is LNHDA, CDR2 SQIVND, per germline (reference sequence). This CDR3 has 17 residues. Trimming removed 5 bases from V and 6 bases from J; junction bases left unmatched: 11. The chain's CDR3 is CASSYPSGRAGTNEQFF. CDR3 sequence (DNA): TGTGCCAGTAGTTATCCTAGCGGGAGGGCCGGTACCAATGAGCAGTTCTTC.

This chain uses TRBV23-1 with TRBJ2-7; 9 nucleotides match TRBD2. Being an ORF, TRBV23-1 has a function that is uncertain. V shed 6 bases and J 5 bases; nucleotides not matched to a gene: 8. CDR3 size: 14 residues. The CDR3 spells CASRPGTSNHEQYF. The CDR3 DNA is TGCGCCAGCAGGCCCGGGACTAGCAACCACGAGCAGTACTTC.

The chain recombines TRBV10-3 with TRBJ1-2, with 7 bases fitting TRBD1. Germline loops: CDR1 ENHRY, CDR2 SYGVKD. The CDR3 runs 15 residues. V gave up 3 bases and J gave up 3 bases; unmatched junction bases: 7. CDR3: CAISEGPTGYYGYTF. The CDR3 nucleotides read TGTGCCATCAGTGAAGGACCGACAGGGTACTATGGCTACACCTTC.